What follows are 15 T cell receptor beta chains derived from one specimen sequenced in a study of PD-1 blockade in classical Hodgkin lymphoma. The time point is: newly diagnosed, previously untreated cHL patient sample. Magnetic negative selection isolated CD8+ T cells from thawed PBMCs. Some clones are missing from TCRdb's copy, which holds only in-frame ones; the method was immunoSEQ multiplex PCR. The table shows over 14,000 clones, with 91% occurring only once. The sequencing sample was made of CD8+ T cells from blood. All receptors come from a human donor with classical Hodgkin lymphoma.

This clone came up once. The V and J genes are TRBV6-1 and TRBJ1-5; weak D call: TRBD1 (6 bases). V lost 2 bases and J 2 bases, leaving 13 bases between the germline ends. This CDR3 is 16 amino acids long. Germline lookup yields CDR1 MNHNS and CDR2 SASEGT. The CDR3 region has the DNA TGTGCCAGCAGTGAACTGGGGACACGGGGCAATCAGCCCCAGCATTTT. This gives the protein CASSELGTRGNQPQHF.

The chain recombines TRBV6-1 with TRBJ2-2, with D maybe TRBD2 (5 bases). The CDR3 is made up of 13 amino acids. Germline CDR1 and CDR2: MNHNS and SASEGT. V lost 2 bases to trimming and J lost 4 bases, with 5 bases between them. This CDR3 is CASSETSTGELFF. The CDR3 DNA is TGTGCCAGCAGTGAAACTAGCACCGGGGAGCTGTTTTTT.

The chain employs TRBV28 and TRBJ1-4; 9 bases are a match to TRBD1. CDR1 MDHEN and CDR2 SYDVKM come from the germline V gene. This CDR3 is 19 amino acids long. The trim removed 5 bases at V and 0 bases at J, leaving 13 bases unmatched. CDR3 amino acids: CASSTLRDREPATNEKLFF. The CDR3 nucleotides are TGTGCCAGCAGTACGCTCCGGGACAGGGAACCTGCAACTAATGAAAAACTGTTTTTT.

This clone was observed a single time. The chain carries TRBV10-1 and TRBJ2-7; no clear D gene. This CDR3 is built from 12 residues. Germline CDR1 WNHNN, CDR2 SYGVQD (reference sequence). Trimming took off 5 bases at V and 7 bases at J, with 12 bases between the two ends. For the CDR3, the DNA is TGCGCCAGCAGTCCGCTTCCGCGAGAGCAGTACTTC. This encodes CASSPLPREQYF.

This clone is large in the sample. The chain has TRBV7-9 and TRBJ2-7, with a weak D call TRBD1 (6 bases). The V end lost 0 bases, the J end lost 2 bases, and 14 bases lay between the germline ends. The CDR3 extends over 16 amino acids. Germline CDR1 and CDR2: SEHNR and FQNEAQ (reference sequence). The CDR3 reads CASSLAVGQFAYEQYF. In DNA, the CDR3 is TGTGCCAGCAGCTTAGCGGTAGGACAGTTTGCCTACGAGCAGTACTTC. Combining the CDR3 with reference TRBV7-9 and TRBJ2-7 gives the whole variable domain DTGVSQNPRHKITKRGQNVTFRCDPISEHNRLYWYRQTLGQGPEFLTYFQNEAQLEKSRLLSDRFSAERPKGSFSTLEIQRTEQGDSAMYLCASSLAVGQFAYEQYFGPGTRLTVT.

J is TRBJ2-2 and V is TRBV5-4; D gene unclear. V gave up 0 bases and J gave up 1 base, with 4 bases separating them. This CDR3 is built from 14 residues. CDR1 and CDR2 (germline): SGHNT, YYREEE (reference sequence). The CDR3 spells CASSLEGNTGELFF. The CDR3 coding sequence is TGTGCCAGCAGCTTGGAGGGGAACACCGGGGAGCTGTTTTTT.

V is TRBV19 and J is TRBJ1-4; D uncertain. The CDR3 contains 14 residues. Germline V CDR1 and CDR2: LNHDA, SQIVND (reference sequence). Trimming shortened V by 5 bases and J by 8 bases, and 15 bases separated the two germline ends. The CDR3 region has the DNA TGTGCCAGTAGTCACGTACGGGCTCGCGAAAAACTGTTTTTT. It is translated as CASSHVRAREKLFF.

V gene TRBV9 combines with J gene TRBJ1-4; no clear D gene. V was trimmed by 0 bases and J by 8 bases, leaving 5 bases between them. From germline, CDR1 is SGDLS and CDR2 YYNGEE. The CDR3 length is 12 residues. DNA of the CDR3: TGTGCCAGCAGCGTAGCGGGGGAAAAACTGTTTTTT. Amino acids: CASSVAGEKLFF.

CDR3 region: CASSPSGSPYEQYF. The CDR3 nucleotides read TGTGCCAGCAGCCCGAGCGGGAGCCCCTACGAGCAGTACTTC. This chain links TRBV9 with TRBJ2-7; 8 positions match TRBD2. Germline values: CDR1 SGDLS, CDR2 YYNGEE. The CDR3 is 14 residues long. V lost 4 bases to trimming and J lost 2 bases; unmatched junction nucleotides: 5. Drawing the rest from reference TRBV9 and TRBJ2-7, the complete variable domain is DSGVTQTPKHLITATGQRVTLRCSPRSGDLSVYWYQQSLDQGLQFLIQYYNGEERAKGNILERFSAQQFPDLHSELNLSSLELGDSALYFCASSPSGSPYEQYFGPGTRLTVT.

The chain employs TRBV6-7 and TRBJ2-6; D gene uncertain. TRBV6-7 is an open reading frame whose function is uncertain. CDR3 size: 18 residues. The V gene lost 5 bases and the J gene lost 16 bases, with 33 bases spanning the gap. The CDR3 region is CASSPRWRFTKSGQRLTF. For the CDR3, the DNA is TGTGCCAGCAGTCCCCGGTGGCGTTTTACAAAGTCGGGCCAACGTCTGACTTTC.

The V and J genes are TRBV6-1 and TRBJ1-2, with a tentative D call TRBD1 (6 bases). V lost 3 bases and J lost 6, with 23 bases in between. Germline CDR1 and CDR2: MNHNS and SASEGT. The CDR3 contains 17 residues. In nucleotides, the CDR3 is TGTGCCAGCAGTGAGACAACAACCAGGGGCTTAGTTGATGGCTACACCTTC. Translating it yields CASSETTTRGLVDGYTF.

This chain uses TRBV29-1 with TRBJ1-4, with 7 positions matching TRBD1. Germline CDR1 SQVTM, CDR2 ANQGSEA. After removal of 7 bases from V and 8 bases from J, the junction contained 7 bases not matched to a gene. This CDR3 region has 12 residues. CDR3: CSGRQGGEKLFF. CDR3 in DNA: TGCAGCGGTCGACAGGGCGGCGAAAAACTGTTTTTT. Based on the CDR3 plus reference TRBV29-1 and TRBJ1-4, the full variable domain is SAVISQKPSRDICQRGTSLTIQCQVDSQVTMMFWYRQQPGQSLTLIATANQGSEATYESGFVIDKFPISRPNLTFSTLTVSNMSPEDSSIYLCSGRQGGEKLFFGSGTQLSVL.

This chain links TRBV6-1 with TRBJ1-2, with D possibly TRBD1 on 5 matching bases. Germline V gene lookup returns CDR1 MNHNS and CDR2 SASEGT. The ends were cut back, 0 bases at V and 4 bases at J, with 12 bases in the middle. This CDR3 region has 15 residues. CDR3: CASSEATEGTYGYTF. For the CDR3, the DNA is TGTGCCAGCAGTGAAGCAACTGAGGGGACCTATGGCTACACCTTC.

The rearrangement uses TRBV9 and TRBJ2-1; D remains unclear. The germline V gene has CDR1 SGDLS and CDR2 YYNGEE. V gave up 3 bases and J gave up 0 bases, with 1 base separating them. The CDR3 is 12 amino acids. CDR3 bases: TGTGCCAGCAGCGCCTCCTACAATGAGCAGTTCTTC. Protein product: CASSASYNEQFF.

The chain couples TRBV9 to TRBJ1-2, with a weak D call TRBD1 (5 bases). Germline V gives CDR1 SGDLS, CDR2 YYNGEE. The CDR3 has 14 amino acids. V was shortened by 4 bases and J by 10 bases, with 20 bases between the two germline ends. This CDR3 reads CASSSGDGMGVYTF. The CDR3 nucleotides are TGTGCCAGCAGCTCTGGGGATGGTATGGGGGTCTACACCTTC.